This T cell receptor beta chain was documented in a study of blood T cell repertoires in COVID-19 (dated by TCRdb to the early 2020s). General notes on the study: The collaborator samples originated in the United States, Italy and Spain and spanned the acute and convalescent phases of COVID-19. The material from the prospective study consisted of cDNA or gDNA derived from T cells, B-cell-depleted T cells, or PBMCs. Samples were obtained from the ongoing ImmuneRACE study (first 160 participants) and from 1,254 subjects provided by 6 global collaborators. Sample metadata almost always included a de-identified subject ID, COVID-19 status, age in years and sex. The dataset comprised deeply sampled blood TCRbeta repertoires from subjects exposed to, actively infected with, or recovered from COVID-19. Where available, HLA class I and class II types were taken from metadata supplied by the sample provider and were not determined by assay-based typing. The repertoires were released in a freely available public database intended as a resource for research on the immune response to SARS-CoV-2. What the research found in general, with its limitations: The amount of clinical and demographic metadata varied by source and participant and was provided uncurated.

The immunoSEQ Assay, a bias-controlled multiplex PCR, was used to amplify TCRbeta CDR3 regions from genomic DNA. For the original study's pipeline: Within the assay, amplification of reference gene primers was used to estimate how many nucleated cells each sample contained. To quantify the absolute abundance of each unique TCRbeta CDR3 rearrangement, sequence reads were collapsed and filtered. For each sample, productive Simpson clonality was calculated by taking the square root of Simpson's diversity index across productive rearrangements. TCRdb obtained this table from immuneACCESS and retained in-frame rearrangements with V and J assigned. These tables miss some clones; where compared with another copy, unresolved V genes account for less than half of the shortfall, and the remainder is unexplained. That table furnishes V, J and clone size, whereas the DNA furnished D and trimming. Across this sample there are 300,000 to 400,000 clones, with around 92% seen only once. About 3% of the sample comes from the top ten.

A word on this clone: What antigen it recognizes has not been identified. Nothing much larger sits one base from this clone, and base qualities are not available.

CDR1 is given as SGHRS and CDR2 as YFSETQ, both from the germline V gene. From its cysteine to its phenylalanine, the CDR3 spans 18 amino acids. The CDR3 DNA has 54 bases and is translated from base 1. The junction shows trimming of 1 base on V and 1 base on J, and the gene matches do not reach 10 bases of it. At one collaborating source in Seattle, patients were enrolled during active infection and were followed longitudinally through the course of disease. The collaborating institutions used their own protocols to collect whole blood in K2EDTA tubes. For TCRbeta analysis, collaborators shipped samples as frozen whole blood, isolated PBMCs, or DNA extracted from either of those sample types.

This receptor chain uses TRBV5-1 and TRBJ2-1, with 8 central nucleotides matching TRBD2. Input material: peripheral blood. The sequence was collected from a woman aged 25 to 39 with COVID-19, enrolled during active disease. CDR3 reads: CASSLLGGGQFSYNEQFF. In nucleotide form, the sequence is TGCGCCAGCAGCTTGTTAGGCGGGGGGCAATTTTCCTACAATGAGCAGTTCTTC.